What follows describes a single T cell receptor beta chain. In germline, CDR1 is SEHNR, CDR2 FQNEAQ (reference sequence). V lost 4 bases and J lost 4, with 11 bases in between. There are 14 residues in the CDR3. These data are taken from a study of cytomegalovirus exposure and HLA in healthy donors. PCR involved 60 Vbeta and 13 Jbeta primers. Generated by immunoSEQ multiplex PCR, the TCRdb table keeps only in-frame clones and is missing some. The sample yields around 300,000 clones, approximately 84% seen once. The chain joins TRBV7-9 to TRBJ2-1; D call uncertain. Sequencing input: PBMCs. The TCR comes from a woman aged 40 to 50 in good health and CMV-seropositive. For the CDR3, the DNA is TGTGCCAGCAGCTCCTCTCCGTTATACAATGAGCAGTTCTTC. Residues: CASSSSPLYNEQFF.